The clone carrying this T cell receptor beta chain has at least ten counts. This sample is drawn from a study of blood T cell repertoires in COVID-19. Background on the study: From the United States, Italy and Spain came samples of acute and convalescent COVID-19. The cDNA or gDNA used as material had been derived from T cells, B-cell-depleted T cells, or PBMCs.

In the original analysis: Amplification from reference gene primers served as the basis for estimated nucleated cell counts. The data were produced by immunoSEQ multiplex PCR, yet TCRdb's version contains in-frame clones alone and is incomplete. V and J calls and clone size are as listed in that table; D and trimming were resolved from the DNA. The sample gives about 95,000 clones, 81% of which show up once; approximately 4.6% is in the top ten. Seattle-derived patients entered the study during active infection and were followed longitudinally. The CDR3 contains 17 residues. J was trimmed by 2 bases and V by 0 bases; bases with no gene match: 9. CDR1 and CDR2 from the germline V gene are SGDLS and YYNGEE.

The J gene is TRBJ2-7, the V gene TRBV9; TRBD1 aligns across 9 bases. This sequence was found in an elderly man with COVID-19, enrolled during active disease. The sample consisted of peripheral blood. In DNA, the CDR3 is TGTGCCAGCAGCGTAGCTGGGGGGAGACAGGGGGCCTACGAGCAGTACTTC. It translates to CASSVAGGRQGAYEQYF.